A single sample is the source of the 22 T cell receptor beta chains below, sequenced in a study of CXCR3-negative and CXCR3-positive naive CD8 T cells. Study findings and constraints: In CXCR3-positive naive cells, the TRB CDR3s were more hydrophobic than in CXCR3-negative naive cells.

These receptors are not linked to any known antigen. The TRB cDNA libraries were prepared by 5' RACE with UMI labels. TCRdb reprocessed the 5' RACE reads; each CDR3 protein has one entry and no DNA is given. In all, the sample yields roughly 60,000 distinct CDR3 sequences. Sequencing was carried out using naive CXCR3+ CD8+ T cells from blood. Subset in this sample: CD45RO-CCR7+CD27+CD95- naive CD8+ T cells expressing CXCR3 (TNR3+). These receptors all come from a human donor in good health. Some clones in this sample may be carry-over from other donors' samples.

The chain couples TRBV20-1 to TRBJ1-1; TCRdb outputs TRBD1, but without DNA this stays unchecked. CDR3 length: 13 amino acids. Germline V gene data show CDR1 as DFQATT and CDR2 as SNEGSKA (reference sequence). CDR3 sequence reads: CSARPPGNTEAFF.

CDR3 loop: CSVEGVGEQFF. The chain is built from TRBV29-1 and TRBJ2-1; TCRdb's D call, TRBD1, is unchecked because there is no DNA. This CDR3 has 11 residues. Germline V lookup: CDR1 SQVTM, CDR2 ANQGSEA.

This sequence joins TRBV12-3 or TRBV12-4 and TRBJ1-2. The length of the CDR3 is 12 residues. CDR3 sequence reads: CASRPPSGGYTF.

The CDR3 spells CAIGDVGNEQYF. The chain recombines TRBV7-6 with TRBJ2-7; TCRdb names TRBD1, which stays unverified in the absence of DNA. From germline, CDR1 is SGHVS and CDR2 FNYEAQ. This CDR3 spans 12 amino acids.

The gene calls are TRBV27 and TRBJ1-1; as DNA is missing, the TRBD1 call by TCRdb cannot be tested. Germline V gene lookup returns CDR1 MNHEY and CDR2 SMNVEV (reference sequence). The CDR3 length is 15 residues. The CDR3 reads CASSLWAGGFTEAFF.

The chain joins TRBV29-1 to TRBJ2-1. The CDR3 sequence is 11 residues long. CDR1 and CDR2 (germline): SQVTM, ANQGSEA. The CDR3 reads CSVVGGNEQFF.

The CDR3 region is CASSSIGLRQADTQYF. The rearrangement joins TRBV6-2 or TRBV6-3 to TRBJ2-3; there is no DNA to check the TCRdb D call of TRBD2. CDR1 and CDR2 from the germline V gene are MNHEY and SVGEGT. CDR3 size: 16 residues.

V gene TRBV6-2 or TRBV6-3 combines with J gene TRBJ2-7; TCRdb selects TRBD2, and the lack of DNA leaves this call unchecked. CDR3 length: 12 residues. CDR1 and CDR2 (germline): MNHEY, SVGEGT. CDR3 region: CATGPGGAEQYF.

J is TRBJ2-5 and V is TRBV29-1; TCRdb picks TRBD2, but there is no DNA to check that call. The CDR3 runs 12 residues. Germline V gene data show CDR1 as SQVTM and CDR2 as ANQGSEA. The CDR3 here is CSVIGREATQYF.

V and J are TRBV5-5 and TRBJ2-1; the TCRdb D gene call, TRBD1, has no DNA to confirm it. Germline assignment: CDR1 SGHKS and CDR2 YYEKEE (reference sequence). This CDR3 comprises 14 residues. This CDR3 reads CASSSGGTYNEQFF.

The V and J genes are TRBV12-3 or TRBV12-4 and TRBJ2-7; TCRdb picks TRBD1, but there is no DNA to check that call. The CDR3 consists of 15 residues. CDR3: CASKPPGDLSYEQYF.

V and J are TRBV20-1 and TRBJ2-7; without DNA, the TCRdb call of TRBD1 cannot be checked. The CDR3 spans 15 residues. CDR1 and CDR2 from the germline V gene are DFQATT and SNEGSKA (reference sequence). The chain's CDR3 is CSARNLGGVDYEQYF.

CDR3 in amino acids: CASSLVDTRYF. The rearrangement uses TRBV28 and TRBJ2-3. The CDR3 loop spans 11 amino acids. The germline V gene encodes CDR1 MDHEN and CDR2 SYDVKM.

V usage is TRBV7-9 and J usage is TRBJ2-3. Germline loops: CDR1 SEHNR, CDR2 FQNEAQ (reference sequence). The CDR3 is 12 amino acids. This CDR3 reads CASSRGTDTQYF.

The chain has TRBV20-1 and TRBJ1-1; TCRdb proposes TRBD1, but this gene call is untestable without DNA. Looked up from germline, CDR1 is DFQATT and CDR2 is SNEGSKA (reference sequence). CDR3 size: 17 residues. CDR3 sequence reads: CSARDLSTGDWNTEAFF.

The chain employs TRBV12-3 or TRBV12-4 and TRBJ2-5. This CDR3 comprises 14 residues. The CDR3: CASSLALGLETQYF.

The genes are TRBV20-1 and TRBJ1-2. The CDR3 loop spans 13 amino acids. Germline CDR1 reads DFQATT; CDR2 reads SNEGSKA (reference sequence). The chain's CDR3 is CSARDSQIYGYTF.

Here the CDR3 reads CSARISGGSYEQYF. The chain is built from TRBV29-1 and TRBJ2-7. There are 14 residues in the CDR3. Germline V gene lookup returns CDR1 SQVTM and CDR2 ANQGSEA.

The chain uses TRBV7-6 and TRBJ2-3; TCRdb's D call, TRBD1, is unchecked because there is no DNA. Looked up from germline, CDR1 is SGHVS and CDR2 is FNYEAQ. This CDR3 is built from 15 residues. The CDR3: CASSSGDRGVYTQYF.

The chain is built from TRBV20-1 and TRBJ2-7; no DNA is available, so the TRBD1 call from TCRdb remains unchecked. The CDR3 contains 15 residues. Germline-derived CDR1 and CDR2 are DFQATT and SNEGSKA (reference sequence). CDR3: CSATNRDISSYEQYF.

The chain recombines TRBV29-1 with TRBJ2-1; with no DNA, the TCRdb D assignment of TRBD1 cannot be verified. CDR1 is SQVTM and CDR2 is ANQGSEA in the germline V gene. The CDR3 extends over 14 amino acids. The CDR3 is CSVDWARANNEQFF.

This chain connects TRBV15 to TRBJ1-2. The germline gives CDR1 LNHNV, CDR2 YYDKDF (reference sequence). This CDR3 spans 14 amino acids. This chain's CDR3 is CATSRAGNNYGYTF.